Below, one T cell receptor beta chain is given with its context. The antigen is not known. Per the germline V gene, CDR1 is ENHRY and CDR2 is SYGVKD. This CDR3 has 17 amino acids. V lost 4 bases and J lost 6, with 24 bases in between. Method: immunoSEQ multiplex PCR; TCRdb's copy keeps in-frame clones and lacks some. The sample includes about 2.4 million clones, under 95% of them seen just once. This sample stems from a study of shared clonotypes between healthy human individuals. Regarding the study as a whole: It was the few donors that limited the genetic and exposure-history diversity represented.

Sequencing was performed on naive CD4+ T cells from PBMCs. Subset meaning: CD45RA+ positively selected. This sequence was found in a man aged 18 to 29 in good health. Some clones in this sample may be carry-over from other donors' samples. The gene calls are TRBV10-3 and TRBJ1-2; weak D call: TRBD1 (6 bases). The CDR3 bases are TGTGCCATCAGTGGTCCAGGGTCCCGGGGGCCACTCGATGGCTACACCTTC. Encoded protein: CAISGPGSRGPLDGYTF.